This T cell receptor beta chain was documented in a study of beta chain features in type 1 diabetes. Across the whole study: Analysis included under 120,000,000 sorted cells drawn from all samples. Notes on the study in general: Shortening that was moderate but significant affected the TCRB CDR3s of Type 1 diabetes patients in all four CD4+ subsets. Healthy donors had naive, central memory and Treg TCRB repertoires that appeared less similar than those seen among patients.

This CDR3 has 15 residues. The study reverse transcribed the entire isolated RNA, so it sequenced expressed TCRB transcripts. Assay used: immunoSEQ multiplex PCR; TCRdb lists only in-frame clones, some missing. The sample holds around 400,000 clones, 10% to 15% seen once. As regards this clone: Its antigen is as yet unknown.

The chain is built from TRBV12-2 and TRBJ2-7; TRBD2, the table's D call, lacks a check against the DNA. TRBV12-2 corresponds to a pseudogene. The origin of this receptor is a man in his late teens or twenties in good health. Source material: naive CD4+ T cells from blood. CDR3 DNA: TGTGCAAGTCGCTTAGGCAGTAGCACCGACTACGAGCAGTACTTC. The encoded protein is CASRLGSSTDYEQYF.